This T cell receptor beta chain was identified in a study of T cells after yellow fever vaccination (dated by TCRdb to between 2018 and 2021). As for the study more broadly: The SMART-Seq v4 Ultra Low Input RNA kit was used to prepare libraries from fractions with low cell numbers. To follow T-cell clones before and after both primary and booster YFV17D yellow fever vaccination, bulk TCR alpha and beta repertoires underwent longitudinal sequencing. Two healthy male donors, one aged 18 to 30 and one aged 30 to 40 years, were included in the cohort. Blood was collected at multiple timepoints before and after primary and secondary immunization, and bulk PBMC replicates and cell subsets were isolated.

This clonotype was counted a few times. No cognate antigen has been identified for it. Per-base qualities were not stored, and no clone one base away is much larger. In light of the paper, this sample's treatment or condition label describes: live attenuated yellow fever vaccine strain. At every blood-draw timepoint, two biological replicates of bulk PBMCs were collected. PBMCs were isolated from peripheral blood using a standard Ficoll-Paque protocol. TriZol was used to extract RNA from bulk PBMCs, CD4 and CD8 fractions, and dextramer-positive and dextramer-negative fractions. What the authors observed across the whole study: After the booster, most clones that had expanded after primary vaccination were detected again (around 97% of CD4 and around 88% of CD8), suggesting broad maintenance of memory. Compared with the primary T-cell response, the secondary T-cell response was faster but weaker, reaching its peak on day 5 rather than on day 15. Only two donors were included in the study, so the extent to which the findings can be generalized is limited. Because abundant contaminating clonotypes from the bulk population could be contained in FACS-sorted repertoires, computational filtering was required. A small fraction of clonotypes appeared in both the CD4 and CD8 compartments, likely as a result of convergent recombination.

V gives up 0 bases and J gives up 5 bases, and the segment between their germline ends measures 11 bases. For CDR1 and CDR2, the germline V gene lists SGHRS and YFSETQ. From cysteine to phenylalanine, the CDR3 is 15 amino acids long. Only the CDR3 region is kept as DNA, spanning 45 bases read in frame from base 1. Sequencing took place on an Illumina NovaSeq 6000. TCR cDNA was synthesized by 5'RACE template switching, which introduced a universal primer site and unique molecular identifiers. cDNA synthesis was primed from both the TCR alpha and TCR beta constant segments. Libraries were amplified in two PCR steps, with sample barcodes and sequencing adapters added in the second step. Libraries were sequenced on Illumina HiSeq 2500 (2x100 bp) or NovaSeq (2x150 bp). In the original analysis: Demultiplexing of reads and collapsing into UMI consensus sequences were performed with MIGEC, and V(D)J alignment was carried out with MiXCR. Vaccine-responding clonotypes were identified with edgeR using replicate PBMC samples, with FDR below 0.01 and a log2 fold change above 5 up to day 15 being required. Bulk clonotypes were assigned CD4 or CD8 identity according to which sequenced CD4 or CD8 repertoire held them at higher abundance. TCRdb ran its own pipeline on the public reads, namely fastp trimming at Q25 and MiXCR clone calling, and kept in-frame beta chains. Each record represents a unique CDR3 protein, reported with the most common genes and DNA among its rows. The V and J calls reflect TCRdb's pipeline rather than the authors' work. The sample contains some 320,000 distinct CDR3 sequences, roughly 4% of them found a single time. The ten largest clones represent roughly 25% of the sample.

Recombination linked TRBV5-1 to TRBJ2-2, with TRBD1 as a weak D call on 6 bases. Sample: PBMCs, taken 5 days after the yellow fever booster vaccination. This TCR was sampled from a man younger than 30 who received the YFV17D yellow fever vaccine. The sequenced DNA is TGCGCCAGCAGCTTGGACAGGGTGGGAACCGGGGAGCTGTTTTTT. This translates into CASSLDRVGTGELFF.